This entry describes one T cell receptor (beta chain). Its cognate antigen is unknown. The sample belongs to a study of shared clonotypes between healthy human individuals. Germline CDR1 is LNHDA and CDR2 is SQIVND (reference sequence). Trimming shortened V by 5 bases and J by 3 bases, and 14 bases separated the two germline ends. The CDR3 extends over 15 amino acids. Measured with immunoSEQ multiplex PCR; TCRdb has only the in-frame clones, and not every one. The table records 600,000 to 800,000 clones, just under 75% of them present only once. Study-level points and caveats: Clonotype sharing among donors was thought likely to change with sequencing depth.

Specimen: memory CD4+ T cells sorted from blood. Subset: CD45RA-negative fraction. The TCR sequence derives from a woman in her thirties in good health. V gene TRBV19 combines with J gene TRBJ1-5, with no clear D. The CDR3 bases are TGTGCCAGTAGTTCGACCAATCAGCCCAATCAGCCCCAGCATTTT. Encoded protein: CASSSTNQPNQPQHF.